The T cell receptor (beta chain) under discussion was sequenced for a study of blood T cells in healthy people across ages. Alongside a J-beta primer mix, a sample-barcoded 5' primer served in a second PCR lasting about 7 to 12 cycles. One entry per CDR3 protein results from TCRdb running MiXCR on the 5' RACE reads. The sample lists around 850,000 distinct CDR3 sequences, about 34% occurring once. Points on this clonotype: Its antigen remains unidentified.

The CDR3 runs to 13 residues. V was pared by 2 bases and J by 8 bases, with 10 bases between. Germline V gives CDR1 SGDLS, CDR2 YYNGEE. Broader study findings: Aged donors had fewer naive CD4+ cells and lower diversity than long-lived donors.

This chain uses TRBV9 with TRBJ1-4; D gene uncertain. Sequences were obtained from blood. The TCR sequence derives from a man between 18 and 29 years old in good health. CDR3: CASSVNSGEKLFF. CDR3 bases: TGTGCCAGCAGCGTTAACAGCGGCGAAAAACTGTTTTTT.